The clone carrying this T cell receptor (beta chain) was detected ten times or more. What it binds is not known. This entry comes from a study of regulatory T cells in long-lasting Graves disease. Study overall: The study counted Graves' disease as persistent given over 5 years of antithyroid drugs and positive TSH receptor antibodies.

iRepertoire HTBI primers and Arm-PCR of CDR3 regions built TCR beta libraries. How the authors handled the data: Segment identification across samples yielded 62 TRBV and 14 TRBJ segments. TCRdb fed the multiplex PCR reads into MiXCR, producing one record per CDR3 protein. The V and J calls were not made by the authors but by TCRdb's processing. Here the sample spans some 450,000 distinct CDR3 sequences, around 22% being singletons. Trimming cost V 6 bases and J 6 bases, with 20 bases left between them. Looked up from germline, CDR1 is MNHEY and CDR2 is SMNVEV (reference sequence). CDR3 length equals 15 residues. Study-wide findings and caveats: Repertoires from persistent disease leaned toward TRBV28, TRBJ1-2 and TRBJ2-5.

Described time point: persistent/refractory GD, antithyroid drugs over 5 years with positive TRAb. PBMC-derived RNA was used for the TCR library. The rearrangement links TRBV27 to TRBJ1-2; TRBD1 might be the D (6 bases). The clonotype was recovered from a female donor with Graves disease. This specimen was peripheral blood mononuclear cells (PBMCs), taken when the disease was refractory, from a patient treated with antithyroid drugs. CDR3 region: CASSHERQENHGYTF. The DNA for the CDR3 is TGTGCCAGCAGCCACGAGCGACAGGAAAACCATGGCTACACCTTC.